This T cell receptor beta chain was identified during a study of regulatory T cells in long-lasting Graves disease. This clonotype was counted at least ten times. Antigen specificity is unknown. Study-wide results and limits: Persistent Graves' cases showed lower TCR diversity than newly diagnosed cases.

iRepertoire HTBI primers and Arm-PCR of CDR3 regions built TCR beta libraries. MiXCR was run by TCRdb on the multiplex PCR reads, yielding one entry per CDR3 protein. The table shows approximately 400,000 distinct CDR3 sequences, with 15% occurring only once. Time point given: newly diagnosed GD, antithyroid drugs for less than 3 months. Isolated PBMC RNA provided the starting material for the TCR library. The authors drew approximately 8.1 milliliters of peripheral blood into EDTA tubes. There are 14 residues in the CDR3. Germline V lookup: CDR1 MNHNS, CDR2 SASEGT. Trimming at V came to 7 bases and at J to 4 bases, leaving 7 bases not matched to a gene.

This TCR was recovered from a female donor with Graves disease. The gene calls are TRBV6-1 and TRBJ2-5; 9 nucleotides line up with TRBD1. The material was peripheral blood mononuclear cells (PBMCs), obtained at new diagnosis, from a patient treated with antithyroid drugs. The CDR3, as DNA: TGTGCCAGCAACCCCACGGGACAGGGAGAGACCCAGTACTTC. Its translation is CASNPTGQGETQYF.